This T cell receptor (beta chain) was sequenced during a study of shared clonotypes between healthy human individuals. V lost 0 bases, J lost 3 bases, and 13 bases lay in between. CDR1 SGDLS and CDR2 YYNGEE come from the germline V gene. This CDR3 comprises 15 residues. Terminally differentiated effector memory CD45RA+ cells were excluded by CCR7 positive selection of CD45RO-negative cells. This table comes from immunoSEQ multiplex PCR, and its TCRdb copy is limited to in-frame clones, with some not included. The data contain hundreds of thousands of clones, roughly 98% of them singletons. The sequenced material came from naive CD8+ T cells sorted from blood. The gene calls are TRBV9 and TRBJ2-7; D perhaps matches TRBD2 (6 bases). This TCR was sampled from a man aged 25 to 45 in good health. This CDR3 reads CASSVGSSAGYEQYF. CDR3 DNA sequence: TGTGCCAGCAGCGTAGGTTCTAGCGCCGGCTACGAGCAGTACTTC.